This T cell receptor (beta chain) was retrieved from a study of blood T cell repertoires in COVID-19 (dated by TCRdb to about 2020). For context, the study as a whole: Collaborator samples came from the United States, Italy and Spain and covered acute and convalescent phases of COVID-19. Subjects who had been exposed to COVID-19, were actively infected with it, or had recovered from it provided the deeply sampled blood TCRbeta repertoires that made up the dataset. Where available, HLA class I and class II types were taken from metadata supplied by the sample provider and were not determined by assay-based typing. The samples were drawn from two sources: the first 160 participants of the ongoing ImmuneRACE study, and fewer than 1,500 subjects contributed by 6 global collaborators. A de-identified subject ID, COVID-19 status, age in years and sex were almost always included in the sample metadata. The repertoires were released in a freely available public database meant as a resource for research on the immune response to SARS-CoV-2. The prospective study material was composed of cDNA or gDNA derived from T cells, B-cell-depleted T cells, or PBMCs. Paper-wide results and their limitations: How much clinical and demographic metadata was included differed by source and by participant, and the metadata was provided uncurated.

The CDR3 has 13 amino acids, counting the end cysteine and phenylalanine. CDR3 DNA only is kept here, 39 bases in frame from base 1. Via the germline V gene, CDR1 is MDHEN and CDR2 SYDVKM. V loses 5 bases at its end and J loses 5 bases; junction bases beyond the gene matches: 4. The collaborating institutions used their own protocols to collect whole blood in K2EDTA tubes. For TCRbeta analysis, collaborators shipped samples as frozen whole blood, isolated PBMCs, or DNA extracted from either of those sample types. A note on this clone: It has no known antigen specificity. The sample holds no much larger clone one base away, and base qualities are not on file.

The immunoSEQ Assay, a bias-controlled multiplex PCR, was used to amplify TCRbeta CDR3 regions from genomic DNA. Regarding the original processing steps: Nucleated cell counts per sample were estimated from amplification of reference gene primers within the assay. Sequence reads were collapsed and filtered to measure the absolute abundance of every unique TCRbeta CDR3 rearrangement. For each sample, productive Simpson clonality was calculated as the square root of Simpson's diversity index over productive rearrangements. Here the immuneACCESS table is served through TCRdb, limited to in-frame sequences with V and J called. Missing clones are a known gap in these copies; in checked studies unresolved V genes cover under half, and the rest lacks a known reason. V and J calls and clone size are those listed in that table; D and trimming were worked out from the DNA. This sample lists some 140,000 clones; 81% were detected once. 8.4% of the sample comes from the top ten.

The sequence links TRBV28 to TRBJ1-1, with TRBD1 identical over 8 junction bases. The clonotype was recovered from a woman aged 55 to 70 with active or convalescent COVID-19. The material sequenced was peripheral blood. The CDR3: CASSPYRGTEAFF. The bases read TGTGCCAGCAGTCCCTACAGGGGGACTGAAGCTTTCTTT.